The next 16 T cell receptor beta chains were all read from a single sample in a study of T cell responses to AZD1222 COVID-19 vaccine. Clones were sequenced by immunoSEQ multiplex PCR, and TCRdb holds only the in-frame ones, with some missing. The data show approximately 160,000 clones, about 92% seen once. The sample consisted of peripheral blood, taken on day 0 of AZD1222 vaccination. The source of these receptors is an adult in good health.

V gene TRBV19 combines with J gene TRBJ2-2; D is possibly TRBD1 or TRBD2 (5 bases each). The CDR3 loop spans 16 amino acids. The germline V and J ends were trimmed by 4 bases and 2 bases, with 14 bases remaining between them. Germline-derived CDR1 and CDR2 are LNHDA and SQIVND (reference sequence). The CDR3 reads CASSNPGRINTGELFF. The CDR3 DNA reads TGTGCCAGTAGTAACCCGGGACGGATCAACACCGGGGAGCTGTTTTTT.

The chain joins TRBV28 to TRBJ1-5, with D unresolved. With 6 bases removed from V and 2 bases from J, the gap between germline ends came to 14 bases. In germline, CDR1 is MDHEN, CDR2 SYDVKM. CDR3 length: 15 amino acids. The CDR3 bases are TGTGCCAGCAGCCCCTGGAGGGCCCGCAATCAGCCCCAGCATTTT. It is translated as CASSPWRARNQPQHF.

The CDR3 DNA sequence: TGTGCCTGGAGTCTGGATATCAGCAATCAGCCCCAGCATTTT. This encodes CAWSLDISNQPQHF. This chain joins TRBV30 and TRBJ1-5, with D uncertain. This CDR3 contains 14 residues. Germline values: CDR1 GTSNPN, CDR2 SVGIG (reference sequence). The V gene lost 2 bases and the J gene lost 1 base, with 9 bases spanning the gap.

V gene TRBV7-9 combines with J gene TRBJ1-2; D call uncertain. The CDR3 spans 13 residues. Germline CDR1 SEHNR, CDR2 FQNEAQ (reference sequence). Trimming shortened V by 5 bases and J by 4 bases, and 11 bases separated the two germline ends. The CDR3 here is CASSPSPLYGYTF. The CDR3 coding sequence is TGTGCCAGCAGCCCCAGCCCCCTCTATGGCTACACCTTC.

This rearrangement joins TRBV6-5 to TRBJ1-5, with TRBD1 matching 9 bases. Per the germline V gene, CDR1 is MNHEY and CDR2 is SVGAGI. The CDR3 spans 16 residues. V trimming: 2 bases; J trimming: 2 bases; junction bases outside the gene matches: 4. CDR3 DNA: TGTGCCAGCAGTTACGGACGGACAGGGGGCAATCAGCCCCAGCATTTT. It is translated as CASSYGRTGGNQPQHF.

The chain combines TRBV2 with TRBJ1-1, with no clear D. The CDR3 consists of 13 residues. Germline CDR1 is SNHLY and CDR2 is FYNNEI. Trimming took off 0 bases at V and 8 bases at J, with 10 bases between the two ends. CDR3 amino acids: CASSEALDLEAFF. CDR3 in DNA: TGTGCCAGCAGTGAAGCGCTTGACCTAGAAGCTTTCTTT. Full variable domain (rest looked up from reference TRBV2 and TRBJ1-1): EPEVTQTPSHQVTQMGQEVILRCVPISNHLYFYWYRQILGQKVEFLVSFYNNEISEKSEIFDDQFSVERPDGSNFTLKIRSTKLEDSAMYFCASSEALDLEAFFGQGTRLTVV.

The chain has TRBV21-1 and TRBJ1-5; TRBD1 is the table's D call and was not checked against the DNA. TRBV21-1 is a pseudogene. The CDR3 has 14 residues. The CDR3: CASSKVEGAKPQHF. The DNA for the CDR3 is TGTGCCAGCAGCAAAGTCGAGGGGGCGAAGCCCCAGCATTTT.

The rearrangement links TRBV3-1 (or the pseudogene TRBV3-2) to TRBJ2-1; D is tentatively TRBD1 or TRBD2 (5 bases each). The V end lost 2 bases, the J end lost 0 bases, and 17 bases lay between the germline ends. The length of the CDR3 is 18 residues. Germline-derived CDR1 and CDR2 are LGHDT and YNNKEL (reference sequence). This CDR3 reads CASSQFPGGTGSYNEQFF. In nucleotides, the CDR3 is TGTGCCAGCAGCCAATTCCCCGGTGGGACCGGCTCCTACAATGAGCAGTTCTTC.

The rearrangement joins TRBV25-1 to TRBJ1-6; D remains ambiguous. Germline CDR1 is MGHDK and CDR2 is SYGVNS. The CDR3 is 16 amino acids. V was shortened by 7 bases and J by 4 bases, with 17 bases between the two germline ends. The CDR3 DNA follows: TGTGCCAGCAACGGGATGGGAGGCGGTTATAATTCACCCCTCCACTTT. It codes for CASNGMGGGYNSPLHF. The full variable domain, rest sourced from reference TRBV25-1 and TRBJ1-6, is EADIYQTPRYLVIGTGKKITLECSQTMGHDKMYWYQQDPGMELHLIHYSYGVNSTEKGDLSSESTVSRIRTEHFPLTLESARPSHTSQYLCASNGMGGGYNSPLHFGNGTRLTVT.

The gene calls are TRBV19 and TRBJ2-2; D not certain. Germline V lookup: CDR1 LNHDA, CDR2 SQIVND (reference sequence). The CDR3 has 14 amino acids. The V and J ends lost 3 bases and 1 base respectively, with 6 bases between them. This CDR3 reads CASSMGRNTGELFF. In DNA, the CDR3 is TGTGCCAGTAGTATGGGAAGGAACACCGGGGAGCTGTTTTTT.

This rearrangement joins TRBV30 to TRBJ2-5, with D uncertain. Trimming pared 4 bases from V and 9 bases from J, leaving 15 bases between. Germline V lookup: CDR1 GTSNPN, CDR2 SVGIG (reference sequence). The length of the CDR3 is 12 residues. The CDR3 reads CAWTGGAGSQYF. The CDR3 region has the DNA TGTGCCTGGACGGGCGGAGCCGGGTCCCAGTACTTC.

The rearrangement joins TRBV18 to TRBJ1-1; D unresolved. There are 12 residues in the CDR3. Trimming pared 1 base from V and 7 bases from J, leaving 7 bases between. Germline V CDR1 and CDR2: KGHSH, LQKENI. CDR3 amino acids: CASSPQRGEAFF. The CDR3 DNA is TGTGCCAGCTCACCACAGCGGGGTGAAGCTTTCTTT.

The chain has TRBV30 and TRBJ1-1; TRBD1 aligns across 7 bases. Germline V lookup: CDR1 GTSNPN, CDR2 SVGIG (reference sequence). CDR3 size: 16 residues. J lost 0 bases, V lost 0 bases, and 7 bases had no gene match. The CDR3 coding sequence is TGTGCCTGGAGTGTGGGACAGACTACAATGAACACTGAAGCTTTCTTT. Encoded protein: CAWSVGQTTMNTEAFF.

This clone was seen more than once but under ten times. The genes are TRBV19 and TRBJ1-6; D remains ambiguous. The CDR3 is 15 residues long. Trimming shortened V by 4 bases and J by 3 bases, and 10 bases separated the two germline ends. CDR1 and CDR2 from the germline V gene are LNHDA and SQIVND (reference sequence). The CDR3 nucleotides read TGTGCCAGTAGTAATGTGCCGGACTATAATTCACCCCTCCACTTT. It specifies CASSNVPDYNSPLHF.

The J gene is TRBJ1-1, the V gene TRBV6-6; 7 bases line up with TRBD1. The CDR3 runs 15 residues. V was pared by 4 bases and J by 3 bases, with 8 bases of the junction left unmatched. Germline CDR1 reads MNHNY; CDR2 reads SVGAGI (reference sequence). The CDR3 nucleotides are TGTGCCAGCAGTTCCCGACAGGGAAGGGACACTGAAGCTTTCTTT. Its protein is CASSSRQGRDTEAFF.

This clone was counted a single time. The chain couples TRBV21-1 to TRBJ2-5; the table's D call, TRBD2, was not checked against the DNA. TRBV21-1 is annotated as a pseudogene. The CDR3 has 17 residues. DNA of the CDR3: TGTGCCAGCAGCAAAGGGGGCGGGGTCCAGAGCTCGGAGACCCAGTACTTC. It is translated as CASSKGGGVQSSETQYF.